What follows describes a single TCR beta chain. Antigen specificity is unknown. V was clipped by 6 bases and J by 0 bases, with 17 bases between them. CDR3 length: 16 amino acids. Germline CDR1 reads KGHSH; CDR2 reads LQKENI. These data originate in a study of cytomegalovirus exposure and HLA in healthy donors. General observations from the study: Certain sequence variants were highly shared and formed a cluster, and this cluster was likely a sequencing artifact. Researchers reported from a later analysis that most CMV-associated TCR beta chains appeared HLA-restricted. Donor immune exposure was known only as CMV serostatus.

Both 60 Vbeta primers and 13 Jbeta primers went into the PCR. Original handling: Per a later analysis, the number of unique TCR beta chains was around 79 million, of which roughly 10 million were shared. Libraries were prepared by immunoSEQ multiplex PCR; TCRdb keeps only in-frame clonotypes and omits some of them. D and trimming come from the DNA, and the V and J calls and clone size come from that table. Of 150,000 to 200,000 clones listed, roughly 78% are singletons. V is TRBV18 and J is TRBJ1-1, with a possible D match to TRBD1 (5 bases). The sequenced material came from PBMCs. The clonotype comes from a woman aged 50 to 60 in good health and CMV-seropositive. CDR3 in DNA: TGTGCCAGCTCGAAAAGGGAGGGGCTGATGAACACTGAAGCTTTCTTT. Protein: CASSKREGLMNTEAFF. Looking up the rest from reference TRBV18 and TRBJ1-1 gives the full variable domain: NAGVMQNPRHLVRRRGQEARLRCSPMKGHSHVYWYRQLPEEGLKFMVYLQKENIIDESGMPKERFSAEFPKEGPSILRIQQVVRGDSAAYFCASSKREGLMNTEAFFGQGTRLTVV.